This T cell receptor beta chain was recorded in a study of cytomegalovirus exposure and HLA in healthy donors. V gave up 3 bases and J gave up 5 bases; unmatched junction bases: 7. Germline-derived CDR1 and CDR2 are SGHRS and YFSETQ. The CDR3 has 15 residues. Some clones are missing from TCRdb's copy, which holds only in-frame ones; the method was immunoSEQ multiplex PCR. The sample shows 100,000 or so clones, 85% to 90% of them seen only once. This sequence joins TRBV5-1 and TRBJ2-7, with 11 bases identical to TRBD2. The source is a woman aged 18-29 years in good health and CMV-seropositive. Sequencing was carried out using PBMCs. CDR3 amino acids: CASSSILAGVNEQYF. DNA of the CDR3: TGCGCCAGCAGCTCGATACTAGCGGGAGTAAACGAGCAGTACTTC.